The 22 T cell receptor beta chains listed next were all sequenced from one sample in a study of cytomegalovirus exposure and HLA in healthy donors. Researchers ran the PCR with 60 Vbeta and 13 Jbeta primers. The repertoire was sequenced with immunoSEQ multiplex PCR; TCRdb's copy has only in-frame clones and lacks some. The data contain around 150,000 clones, under 70% of them singletons. The sequenced sample consisted of PBMCs. Receptors were obtained from a woman in her thirties in good health and CMV-seropositive.

This clone was seen only a few times. This sequence joins TRBV7-9 and TRBJ1-6, with 8 nucleotides matching TRBD1. The germline V gene encodes CDR1 SEHNR and CDR2 FQNEAQ (reference sequence). The J segment lost 7 bases and the V segment lost 2 bases, leaving 1 base of the junction unmatched. This CDR3 is 14 amino acids long. CDR3 coding DNA: TGTGCCAGCAGCTTAAACAGGGGGAATTCACCCCTCCACTTT. This sequence encodes CASSLNRGNSPLHF.

This clone was seen a handful of times. The rearrangement links TRBV9 to TRBJ2-5; 8 nucleotides agree with TRBD1. With V trimmed by 3 bases and J by 1 base, 8 bases remained unmatched. The CDR3 loop spans 16 amino acids. Germline CDR1 reads SGDLS; CDR2 reads YYNGEE. CDR3 loop: CASSDRQGLFQETQYF. The CDR3 DNA sequence: TGTGCCAGCAGCGACCGACAGGGGCTTTTCCAAGAGACCCAGTACTTC.

The count of this clone is one. The chain uses TRBV5-1 and TRBJ2-1, with 9 positions matching TRBD2. Per germline, CDR1 SGHRS and CDR2 YFSETQ. There are 16 residues in the CDR3. The V segment lost 3 bases and the J segment 8 bases; nucleotides outside the gene matches: 12. The CDR3 region has the DNA TGCGCCAGCAGCTGGACGAGATCGAGCGGGGGGTATGAGCAGTTCTTC. Translating gives CASSWTRSSGGYEQFF.

This chain joins TRBV10-3 and TRBJ2-7, with a weak D call TRBD1 (6 bases). Trimming shortened V by 3 bases and J by 6 bases, and 21 bases separated the two germline ends. Per the germline V gene, CDR1 is ENHRY and CDR2 is SYGVKD. CDR3 length: 16 amino acids. The CDR3 region is CAISDPGTPSEVEQYF. The CDR3 DNA sequence: TGTGCCATCAGTGATCCCGGGACACCAAGTGAGGTCGAGCAGTACTTC.

The CDR3 DNA is TGTGCCTGGAGTGCCCGGGGGTCCCGAGGAGCCAAAAACATTCAGTACTTC. Amino acid sequence: CAWSARGSRGAKNIQYF. The chain has TRBV30 and TRBJ2-4; the D gene is possibly TRBD2 (6 bases). Germline V gene lookup returns CDR1 GTSNPN and CDR2 SVGIG (reference sequence). The CDR3 extends over 17 amino acids. Trimming left V 1 base short and J 0 bases short, with 16 bases between.

The chain recombines TRBV28 with TRBJ2-3, with 14 nucleotides matching TRBD2. CDR1 is MDHEN, CDR2 SYDVKM, per germline. V shed 6 bases and J 1 base; nucleotides not matched to a gene: 12. CDR3 length: 19 amino acids. CDR3 coding DNA: TGTGCCAGCAGCGGGTACTCGACTAGCGGGGGGGCAGGCACAGATACGCAGTATTTT. The encoded protein is CASSGYSTSGGAGTDTQYF.

V and J are TRBV7-6 and TRBJ2-3; 11 bases align to TRBD2. Germline-derived CDR1 and CDR2 are SGHVS and FNYEAQ. Germline trimming cut 4 bases from V and 4 bases from J; bases unmatched to any gene: 13. The CDR3 is made up of 18 amino acids. Here the CDR3 reads CASSSIRASGGRSDTQYF. The CDR3 DNA follows: TGTGCCAGCAGCTCGATAAGGGCTAGCGGGGGGCGTTCAGATACGCAGTATTTT.

The V gene is TRBV29-1, the J gene TRBJ1-1, with D maybe TRBD1 (6 bases). V was trimmed by 5 bases and J by 0 bases, leaving 13 bases between them. Germline CDR1 is SQVTM and CDR2 is ANQGSEA. This CDR3 is 14 amino acids long. The CDR3, as DNA: TGCAGCGTTAGGGCAGGGGAGATGAACACTGAAGCTTTCTTT. Amino acid sequence: CSVRAGEMNTEAFF.

The V gene is TRBV11-2, the J gene TRBJ2-5, with a weak D call TRBD1 (6 bases). This CDR3 is built from 15 residues. The ends were cut back, 4 bases at V and 4 bases at J, with 16 bases in the middle. In germline, CDR1 is SGHAT, CDR2 FQNNGV. This CDR3 is CASSSGAVAGETQYF. The CDR3 nucleotides read TGTGCCAGCAGCTCAGGGGCAGTAGCAGGAGAGACCCAGTACTTC.

This chain joins TRBV2 and TRBJ1-1; D call uncertain. The germline V and J ends were trimmed by 6 bases and 2 bases, with 10 bases remaining between them. CDR3 size: 13 residues. Germline values: CDR1 SNHLY, CDR2 FYNNEI. DNA for the CDR3: TGTGCCAGCAGACGAGATACTAACACTGAAGCTTTCTTT. It specifies CASRRDTNTEAFF.

The chain is built from TRBV7-9 and TRBJ1-5; D unresolved. The CDR3 has 16 amino acids. In germline, CDR1 is SEHNR, CDR2 FQNEAQ (reference sequence). The germline V and J ends were trimmed by 3 bases and 5 bases, with 17 bases remaining between them. CDR3 in amino acids: CASSFPVGELHQPQHF. The DNA of the CDR3 is TGTGCCAGCAGCTTTCCGGTAGGAGAACTACATCAGCCCCAGCATTTT. Full variable domain (outside the CDR3, taken from reference TRBV7-9 and TRBJ1-5): DTGVSQNPRHKITKRGQNVTFRCDPISEHNRLYWYRQTLGQGPEFLTYFQNEAQLEKSRLLSDRFSAERPKGSFSTLEIQRTEQGDSAMYLCASSFPVGELHQPQHFGDGTRLSIL.

This clone was observed a handful of times. The rearrangement joins TRBV30 to TRBJ1-2; D is unresolved. V was clipped by 3 bases and J by 1 base, with 9 bases between them. Germline V lookup: CDR1 GTSNPN, CDR2 SVGIG (reference sequence). This CDR3 is built from 13 residues. The CDR3 is CAWSPPVNYGYTF. The CDR3 nucleotides read TGTGCCTGGAGCCCTCCCGTTAACTATGGCTACACCTTC.

This chain connects TRBV7-2 to TRBJ1-1; 8 bases agree with TRBD1. The V gene end was trimmed by 5 bases and the J gene end by 1 base; junction bases not matched to a gene: 3. The germline V gene has CDR1 SGHTA and CDR2 FQGNSA. The CDR3 is made up of 14 amino acids. CDR3 region: CASSQDRENTEAFF. Written as DNA, the CDR3 is TGTGCCAGCAGCCAGGACAGGGAGAACACTGAAGCTTTCTTT.

The chain has TRBV19 and TRBJ1-2; perhaps TRBD1 as D (5 bases). Between the trimmed V and J ends, which lost 2 bases and 2 bases, there was a span of 15 bases. This CDR3 region has 16 residues. Germline CDR1 LNHDA, CDR2 SQIVND (reference sequence). The CDR3 DNA reads TGTGCCAGTAGTATACAGGGACTGGCGAGGAACTATGGCTACACCTTC. It is translated as CASSIQGLARNYGYTF.

V and J are TRBV7-9 and TRBJ1-2; D is possibly TRBD1 (6 bases). CDR3 length: 13 residues. V lost 2 bases, J lost 4 bases, and 8 bases lay in between. The germline gives CDR1 SEHNR, CDR2 FQNEAQ (reference sequence). The CDR3 is CASSLRTAYGYTF. The CDR3, as DNA: TGTGCCAGCAGCTTAAGGACAGCCTATGGCTACACCTTC.

This clone was recorded at least ten times. The gene calls are TRBV11-2 and TRBJ2-1; the match to TRBD2 covers 10 bases. Germline lookup yields CDR1 SGHAT and CDR2 FQNNGV. Trimming removed 5 bases from V and 9 bases from J; junction bases left unmatched: 7. The CDR3 consists of 14 residues. This chain's CDR3 is CASSTTSGAGEQFF. CDR3 DNA: TGTGCCAGCAGCACAACTAGCGGGGCGGGTGAGCAGTTCTTC.

The rearrangement links TRBV30 to TRBJ2-3; perhaps TRBD2 as D (6 bases). Germline V gene data show CDR1 as GTSNPN and CDR2 as SVGIG (reference sequence). The CDR3 has 12 amino acids. V shed 2 bases and J shed 7 bases, with 10 bases lying between them. This CDR3 reads CAWSLTSYTQYF. CDR3 nucleotide sequence: TGTGCCTGGAGTCTGACTAGTTATACGCAGTATTTT. Supplemented by reference TRBV30 and TRBJ2-3, the full variable domain reads SQTIHQWPATLVQPVGSPLSLECTVEGTSNPNLYWYRQAAGRGLQLLFYSVGIGQISSEVPQNLSASRPQDRQFILSSKKLLLSDSGFYLCAWSLTSYTQYFGPGTRLTVL.

The chain recombines TRBV4-2 with TRBJ2-1, with 7 bases fitting TRBD2. Per the germline V gene, CDR1 is LGHNA and CDR2 is YNFKEQ. V lost 5 bases to trimming and J lost 6 bases; unmatched junction nucleotides: 7. The CDR3 loop spans 14 amino acids. The CDR3: CASSSRLAVNEQFF. The CDR3 DNA sequence: TGTGCCAGCAGCTCCCGGCTAGCGGTCAATGAGCAGTTCTTC.

V is TRBV6-6 and J is TRBJ2-7; possible D gene TRBD1, 5 bases. This CDR3 is 12 amino acids long. The V gene lost 0 bases and the J gene lost 6 bases, with 6 bases spanning the gap. Germline V gene lookup returns CDR1 MNHNY and CDR2 SVGAGI (reference sequence). CDR3 protein: CASSYSDSEQYF. Here the CDR3 DNA reads TGTGCCAGCAGTTACTCAGACAGCGAGCAGTACTTC.

The V and J genes are TRBV10-2 and TRBJ2-3; 8 bases are a match to TRBD2. The V segment lost 8 bases and the J segment 4 bases; nucleotides outside the gene matches: 11. The germline gives CDR1 WSHSY, CDR2 SAAADI. This CDR3 is 15 amino acids long. CDR3 region: CASGPGLGYSDTQYF. The CDR3 region has the DNA TGCGCCAGCGGTCCGGGACTAGGATACTCAGATACGCAGTATTTT.

The genes are TRBV6-1 and TRBJ2-6; tentative D call: TRBD1 (5 bases). Germline assignment: CDR1 MNHNS and CDR2 SASEGT. Trimming shortened V by 6 bases and J by 1 base, and 22 bases separated the two germline ends. The CDR3 consists of 19 residues. The CDR3 DNA reads TGTGCCAGCAGCGAAAAAGACAGCACAACACTTTCTGGGGCCAACGTCCTGACTTTC. Translated, it gives CASSEKDSTTLSGANVLTF.

CDR3 amino acids: CASSLRLAGGTNTGELFF. DNA of the CDR3: TGTGCCAGCAGCTTACGACTAGCGGGGGGAACGAACACCGGGGAGCTGTTTTTT. The chain links TRBV7-3 to TRBJ2-2, with 13 bases lining up with TRBD2. The germline CDR1 and CDR2 sequences are SGHTA and FQGTGA. The ends lost 2 bases at V and 0 bases at J; junction bases unmatched: 3. The CDR3 totals 18 residues.